These T cell receptor beta chains were read from a single sample in a study of OX40 agonist ivuxolimab in advanced cancers. Some clones are missing from TCRdb's copy, which holds only in-frame ones; the method was immunoSEQ multiplex PCR. The sample carries fewer than 85,000 clones, 70% to 90% recorded once. The material sequenced was CD4+ or CD8+ T cells sorted from blood, taken in a trial of the OX40 agonist ivuxolimab. These receptors all come from an adult with an advanced solid tumor such as melanoma, head and neck, liver or kidney cancer. CDR3s include the opening cysteine and the closing phenylalanine or tryptophan. The order of the fields is V gene, J gene, CDR3 protein.

TRBV4-1	TRBJ2-3	CASSQDMGRSLGTQYF
TRBV5-5	TRBJ1-2	CASSSGLNYGYTF
TRBV11-2	TRBJ1-2	CASSAPEAGGYGYTF
TRBV7-2	TRBJ2-7	CASSQDSGGTYEQYF
TRBV18	TRBJ2-3	CASSPQRGAGTDTQYF
TRBV19	TRBJ1-1	CASSIDGQGGTFF
TRBV7-7	TRBJ2-2	CASSQGTSGAGELFF
TRBV30	TRBJ2-1	CAGDRNTYNEQFF
TRBV11-2	TRBJ2-1	CASNSGLGFEQFF
TRBV28	TRBJ1-1	CASSSQMMNTEAFF
TRBV11-3	TRBJ1-1	CASSLGDSQEAMNTEAFF
TRBV10-3	TRBJ1-1	CAIESENTFEAFF
TRBV27	TRBJ2-7	CASRGTVSYEQYF
TRBV18	TRBJ2-5	CASSPRGTAETQYF
TRBV6-1	TRBJ1-1	CAASGGLKTEAFF
TRBV7-7	TRBJ2-2	CASSYGTGGELFF
TRBV30	TRBJ1-6	CAWSSNRGSPLHF
TRBV5-6	TRBJ1-2	CASSANRNGYTF
TRBV4-2	TRBJ1-2	CASSQTGQINYGYTF
TRBV5-4	TRBJ2-2	CASSRPGTGSANTGELFF
TRBV25-1	TRBJ1-5	CASRARGDQPQHF
TRBV19	TRBJ1-2	CASSIYRGNYGYTF
TRBV6-1	TRBJ1-2	CASTKGTGGSDGYTF
TRBV11-2	TRBJ1-1	CASSYTGETEAFF
TRBV7-2	TRBJ1-5	CASSLATNQPQHF
TRBV5-1	TRBJ1-4	CASSLVGVTNEKLFF
TRBV6-6	TRBJ2-7	CASSYSSPIEQYF
TRBV2	TRBJ1-5	CASSDGHPSQPQHF
TRBV11-2	TRBJ2-7	CASTYVAGKYEQYF
TRBV30	TRBJ1-1	CAWRGTDTEAFF